This TCR beta chain was documented in a study of naive and memory T cell subsets. For blood and skin samples, reverse transcription used TCR alpha and beta constant primers. Amplification of ligated cDNA took four PCR rounds with SP2 and nested alpha and beta constant primers. Each CDR3 protein is one row after TCRdb ran MiXCR on the 5' RACE reads. The sample carries roughly 26,000 distinct CDR3 sequences, around 25% recorded once. Whole blood, 2.5 ml, came from adult healthy volunteers. Details on this clonotype: Since the CDR3 does not end with the conserved phenylalanine or tryptophan, this likely comes from a read error. It is unclear where the CDR3 begins or ends on the DNA, so no DNA is shown, and the CDR3 is as TCRdb lists it.

The receptor was derived from a female donor in good health.

The CDR3: CASSRWDSDKNEQLL. The chain links TRBV19 to TRBJ2-1; the DNA was not used to check the table's D call, TRBD1. The CDR3 extends over 15 residues, inclusive of both ends. CDR1 and CDR2 from the germline V gene are LNHDA and SQIVND (reference sequence).